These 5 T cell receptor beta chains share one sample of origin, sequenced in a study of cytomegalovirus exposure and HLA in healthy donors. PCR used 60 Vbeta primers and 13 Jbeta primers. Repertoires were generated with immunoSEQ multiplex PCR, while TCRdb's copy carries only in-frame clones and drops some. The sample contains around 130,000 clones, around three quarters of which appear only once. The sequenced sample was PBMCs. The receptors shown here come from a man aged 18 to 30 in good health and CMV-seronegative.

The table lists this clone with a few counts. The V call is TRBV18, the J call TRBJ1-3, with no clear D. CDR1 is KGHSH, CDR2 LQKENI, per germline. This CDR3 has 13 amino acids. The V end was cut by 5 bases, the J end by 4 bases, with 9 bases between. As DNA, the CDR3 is TGTGCCAGCTCAGCAGCGGGAGGAAACACCATATATTTT. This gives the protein CASSAAGGNTIYF.

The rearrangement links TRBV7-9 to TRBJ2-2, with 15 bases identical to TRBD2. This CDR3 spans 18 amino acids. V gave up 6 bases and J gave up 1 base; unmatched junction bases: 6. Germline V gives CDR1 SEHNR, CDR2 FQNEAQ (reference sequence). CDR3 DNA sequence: TGTGCCAGCAGGTCGGGACTAGCGGGAGGACAGAACACCGGGGAGCTGTTTTTT. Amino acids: CASRSGLAGGQNTGELFF. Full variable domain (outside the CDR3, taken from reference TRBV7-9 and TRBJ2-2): DTGVSQNPRHKITKRGQNVTFRCDPISEHNRLYWYRQTLGQGPEFLTYFQNEAQLEKSRLLSDRFSAERPKGSFSTLEIQRTEQGDSAMYLCASRSGLAGGQNTGELFFGEGSRLTVL.

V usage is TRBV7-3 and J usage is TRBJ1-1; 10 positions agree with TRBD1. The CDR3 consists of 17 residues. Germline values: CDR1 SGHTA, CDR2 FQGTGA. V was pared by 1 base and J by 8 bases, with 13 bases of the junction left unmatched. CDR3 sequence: CASSLIAGTGESREAFF. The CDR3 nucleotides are TGTGCCAGCAGCTTAATTGCAGGGACAGGGGAATCCAGGGAAGCTTTCTTT.

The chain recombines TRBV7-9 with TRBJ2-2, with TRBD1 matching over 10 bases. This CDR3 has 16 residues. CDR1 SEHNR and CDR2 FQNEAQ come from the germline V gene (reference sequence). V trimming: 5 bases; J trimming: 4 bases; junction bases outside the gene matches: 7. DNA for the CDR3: TGTGCCAGCAGCCAATCTGGGGACAGGGGCACCGGGGAGCTGTTTTTT. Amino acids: CASSQSGDRGTGELFF.

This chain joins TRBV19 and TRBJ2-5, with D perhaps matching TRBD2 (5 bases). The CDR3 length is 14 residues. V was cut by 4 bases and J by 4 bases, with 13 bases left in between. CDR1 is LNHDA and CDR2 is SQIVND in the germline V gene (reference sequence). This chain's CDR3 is CASSKEESGETQYF. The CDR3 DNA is TGTGCCAGTAGTAAGGAGGAGAGCGGAGAGACCCAGTACTTC. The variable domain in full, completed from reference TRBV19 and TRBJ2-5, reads DGGITQSPKYLFRKEGQNVTLSCEQNLNHDAMYWYRQDPGQGLRLIYYSQIVNDFQKGDIAEGYSVSREKKESFPLTVTSAQKNPTAFYLCASSKEESGETQYFGPGTRLLVL.